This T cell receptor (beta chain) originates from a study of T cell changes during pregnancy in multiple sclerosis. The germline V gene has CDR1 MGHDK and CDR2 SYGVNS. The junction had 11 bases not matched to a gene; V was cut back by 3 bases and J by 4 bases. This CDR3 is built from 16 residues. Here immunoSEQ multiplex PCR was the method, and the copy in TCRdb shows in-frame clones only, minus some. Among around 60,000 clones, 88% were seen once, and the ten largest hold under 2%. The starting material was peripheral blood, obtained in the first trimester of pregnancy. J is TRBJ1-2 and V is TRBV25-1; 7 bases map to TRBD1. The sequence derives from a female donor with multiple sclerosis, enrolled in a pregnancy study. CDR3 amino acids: CASSDWWAGGGYGYTF. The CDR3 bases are TGTGCCAGCAGTGACTGGTGGGCAGGGGGAGGCTATGGCTACACCTTC.